These 32 T cell receptor beta chains were all obtained from the same sample, sequenced in a study of OX40 agonist ivuxolimab in advanced cancers. Method: immunoSEQ multiplex PCR; TCRdb's copy keeps in-frame clones and lacks some. Here the sample spans approximately 49,000 clones, around 84% being singletons. Sequenced here: CD4+ or CD8+ T cells sorted from blood, sampled in a trial of the OX40 agonist ivuxolimab. The receptors shown here come from an adult with an advanced solid tumor such as melanoma, head and neck, liver or kidney cancer.

The chain has TRBV9 and TRBJ1-3; perhaps TRBD1 as D (5 bases). Trimming took off 4 bases at V and 7 bases at J, with 15 bases between the two ends. The CDR3 covers 14 residues. The germline V gene has CDR1 SGDLS and CDR2 YYNGEE. The CDR3 reads CASSPGGAVNTIYF. DNA for the CDR3: TGTGCCAGCAGCCCCGGCGGGGCGGTCAACACCATATATTTT.

The rearrangement links TRBV7-9 to TRBJ2-1; D assignment may be TRBD1 or TRBD2 (6 bases each). Germline V lookup: CDR1 SEHNR, CDR2 FQNEAQ (reference sequence). Trimming left V 7 bases short and J 7 bases short, with 17 bases between. The CDR3 length is 14 residues. The CDR3 protein is CASTFEGGPNEQFF. The DNA of the CDR3 is TGTGCCAGCACCTTTGAGGGGGGCCCGAATGAGCAGTTCTTC.

This clone was counted between two and nine times. The CDR3 region is CASSLGTGGGYEQYV. The CDR3 DNA reads TGTGCCAGCTCACTCGGGACAGGGGGCGGCTACGAGCAGTACGTC. The chain joins TRBV18 to TRBJ2-7; TRBD1 aligns across 12 bases. The CDR3 is made up of 15 amino acids. With 4 bases clipped from V and 3 bases from J, the junction kept 4 bases outside the gene matches. Looked up from germline, CDR1 is KGHSH and CDR2 is LQKENI.

This chain links TRBV7-9 with TRBJ2-7, with D perhaps given as TRBD1 or TRBD2 (6 bases each). CDR1 and CDR2 from the germline V gene are SEHNR and FQNEAQ (reference sequence). The CDR3 has 16 amino acids. Trimming took 5 bases from V and 0 from J, leaving 17 bases between them. As DNA, the CDR3 is TGTGCCAGCAGCCCTTCGGGGGCGGAGAGCTCCTACGAGCAGTACTTC. Amino acids: CASSPSGAESSYEQYF.

In DNA, the CDR3 is TGTGCCAGCAGTACCGGGACGTCGGTTCAGCCCCAGCATTTT. Its translation is CASSTGTSVQPQHF. This chain connects TRBV27 to TRBJ1-5, with D possibly TRBD1 on 5 matching bases. Germline values: CDR1 MNHEY, CDR2 SMNVEV (reference sequence). The CDR3 spans 14 residues. The V end lost 5 bases, the J end lost 6 bases, and 14 bases lay between the germline ends.

This clone was counted once. The J gene is TRBJ1-6, the V gene TRBV19; tentatively, D is TRBD1 (5 bases). The CDR3 is made up of 15 amino acids. Germline lookup yields CDR1 LNHDA and CDR2 SQIVND (reference sequence). Trimming took 3 bases from V and 10 from J, leaving 16 bases between them. The CDR3 nucleotides are TGTGCCAGTAGTATCTCGGCAGGGCAGGGATCACCCCTCCACTTT. It yields the protein CASSISAGQGSPLHF.

The V and J genes are TRBV2 and TRBJ1-4; the D gene is possibly TRBD1 (6 bases). This CDR3 contains 15 residues. Germline values: CDR1 SNHLY, CDR2 FYNNEI. Trimming removed 3 bases from V and 2 bases from J, with 10 bases in between. The CDR3 sequence is CASSDPGQTNEKLFF. CDR3 sequence (DNA): TGTGCCAGCAGTGATCCCGGACAGACTAATGAAAAACTGTTTTTT.

The genes are TRBV4-1 and TRBJ2-7; either TRBD1 or TRBD2 may fit D (5 bases each). V was pared by 3 bases and J by 7 bases, with 25 bases between. The length of the CDR3 is 17 residues. Per germline, CDR1 MGHRA and CDR2 YSYEKL. CDR3 coding DNA: TGCGCCAGCAGCCAGGTCGCCGGGGCACCCGACTTCTTAGAGCAGTACTTC. Translated, it gives CASSQVAGAPDFLEQYF.

The J gene is TRBJ2-2, the V gene TRBV29-1; 8 bases are a match to TRBD1. V was clipped by 1 base and J by 6 bases; unmatched bases: 4. Looked up from germline, CDR1 is SQVTM and CDR2 is ANQGSEA. The CDR3 has 14 residues. The CDR3 nucleotides are TGCAGCGTTGAAGGACAGGGGCAAGCCGGGGAGCTGTTTTTT. Protein sequence: CSVEGQGQAGELFF.

This chain links TRBV19 with TRBJ2-6; D is possibly TRBD2 (6 bases). The CDR3 sequence is 15 residues long. The germline CDR1 and CDR2 sequences are LNHDA and SQIVND (reference sequence). V was clipped by 3 bases and J by 2 bases, with 8 bases between them. The CDR3 DNA sequence: TGTGCCAGTAGTATGGAGGGGCCTGGGGCCAACGTCCTGACTTTC. Residues: CASSMEGPGANVLTF.

V and J are TRBV7-9 and TRBJ2-7; perhaps TRBD2 as D (6 bases). Trimming took off 4 bases at V and 2 bases at J, with 15 bases between the two ends. The CDR3 is 15 residues long. Germline V CDR1 and CDR2: SEHNR, FQNEAQ (reference sequence). In nucleotides, the CDR3 is TGTGCCAGCAGCTCCTCTCTGCGGGACCCCTACGAGCAGTACTTC. It yields the protein CASSSSLRDPYEQYF.

This chain links TRBV4-2 with TRBJ1-5; possible D gene TRBD1, 6 bases. Per germline, CDR1 LGHNA and CDR2 YNFKEQ. V was cut by 0 bases and J by 4 bases, with 16 bases left in between. The CDR3 has 17 amino acids. The CDR3 bases are TGTGCCAGCAGCCAAGAGTTCGCACAGGGAGGGAATCAGCCCCAGCATTTT. Its translation is CASSQEFAQGGNQPQHF.

This clone has a handful of counts. The CDR3 spells CASTGIEDVSLHF. DNA of the CDR3: TGTGCCTCGACAGGTATCGAGGATGTATCCCTCCACTTT. The V and J genes are TRBV10-3 and TRBJ1-6; TRBD1 might be the D (6 bases). Germline V lookup: CDR1 ENHRY, CDR2 SYGVKD. The CDR3 totals 13 residues. Trimming shortened V by 11 bases and J by 14 bases, and 22 bases separated the two germline ends.

This chain uses TRBV7-6 with TRBJ1-1; D gene ambiguous. V was shortened by 1 base and J by 1 base, with 10 bases between the two germline ends. This CDR3 comprises 15 residues. Germline V lookup: CDR1 SGHVS, CDR2 FNYEAQ. CDR3 bases: TGTGCCAGCAGCTTAGAGAGCCTGGGGAACACTGAAGCTTTCTTT. Translated, it gives CASSLESLGNTEAFF.

This sequence joins TRBV19 and TRBJ2-1; tentatively, D is TRBD1 or TRBD2 (5 bases each). The CDR3 is 16 amino acids. Germline CDR1 and CDR2: LNHDA and SQIVND (reference sequence). Trimming took off 5 bases at V and 8 bases at J, with 22 bases between the two ends. Here the CDR3 reads CASSGLGLAMGDEQFF. CDR3 DNA: TGTGCCAGTAGTGGCCTGGGGCTAGCAATGGGCGATGAGCAGTTCTTC.

The chain links TRBV28 to TRBJ1-2, with a tentative D call TRBD1 (5 bases). The CDR3 totals 16 residues. Germline V lookup: CDR1 MDHEN, CDR2 SYDVKM. V was cut by 3 bases and J by 4 bases, with 18 bases left in between. CDR3 in amino acids: CASSFVGADVLYGYTF. The CDR3 nucleotides are TGTGCCAGCAGTTTCGTAGGGGCCGACGTTCTCTATGGCTACACCTTC.

The chain is built from TRBV6-5 and TRBJ1-2, with TRBD1 matching 10 bases. The V gene end was trimmed by 4 bases and the J gene end by 8 bases; junction bases not matched to a gene: 7. CDR1 and CDR2 from the germline V gene are MNHEY and SVGAGI. There are 14 residues in the CDR3. CDR3 protein: CASSFSGTGEGYTF. In DNA form, the CDR3 reads TGTGCCAGCAGTTTTTCCGGGACAGGGGAAGGCTACACCTTC.

This chain connects TRBV19 to TRBJ1-4, with D unclear. Between the trimmed V and J ends, which lost 1 base and 0 bases, there was a span of 6 bases. CDR1 and CDR2 from the germline V gene are LNHDA and SQIVND (reference sequence). The CDR3 has 15 residues. This chain's CDR3 is CASSIGATTNEKLFF. The CDR3 bases are TGTGCCAGTAGTATAGGGGCAACAACTAATGAAAAACTGTTTTTT.

This clone was found once. This chain joins TRBV19 and TRBJ2-1, with 7 positions matching TRBD2. The CDR3 totals 13 residues. Germline V gene sequence: CDR1 LNHDA, CDR2 SQIVND (reference sequence). V was clipped by 7 bases and J by 2 bases; unmatched bases: 2. This CDR3 reads CASMAGAYNEQFF. CDR3 coding DNA: TGTGCCAGTATGGCGGGGGCCTACAATGAGCAGTTCTTC.

V usage is TRBV13 and J usage is TRBJ2-5; 8 bases fit TRBD1. Per germline, CDR1 PRHDT and CDR2 FYEKMQ (reference sequence). The CDR3 has 15 residues. The J segment lost 1 base and the V segment lost 4 bases, leaving 5 bases of the junction unmatched. The CDR3 sequence is CASSSDRGSQETQYF. CDR3 DNA sequence: TGTGCCAGCAGCTCAGACAGGGGTAGCCAAGAGACCCAGTACTTC.

This chain uses TRBV5-6 with TRBJ1-4, with D possibly TRBD1 on 5 matching bases. From germline, CDR1 is SGHDT and CDR2 YYEEEE. Deletions cut 5 bases from V and 8 bases from J, with 19 bases between. The CDR3 runs to 15 residues. In DNA form, the CDR3 reads TGTGCCAGCAGGGATTGGGGGGGTTCGTACGAAAAACTGTTTTTT. Translated: CASRDWGGSYEKLFF.

J is TRBJ2-2 and V is TRBV7-6; a weak D match, TRBD1 (5 bases). This CDR3 has 15 residues. The V gene's germline CDR1 is SGHVS and CDR2 FNYEAQ. The germline V and J ends were trimmed by 5 bases and 5 bases, with 15 bases remaining between them. The CDR3 here is CASSPSGLGTGELFF. The CDR3 DNA reads as TGTGCCAGCAGCCCATCAGGGTTGGGAACCGGGGAGCTGTTTTTT.

The rearrangement uses TRBV5-5 and TRBJ2-5; 7 bases match TRBD2. With 3 bases clipped from V and 7 bases from J, the junction kept 12 bases outside the gene matches. The CDR3 extends over 15 amino acids. Germline values: CDR1 SGHKS, CDR2 YYEKEE (reference sequence). CDR3: CASSWEREAWLTQYF. CDR3 in DNA: TGTGCCAGCAGCTGGGAACGGGAGGCCTGGTTGACCCAGTACTTC.

CDR3 in amino acids: CASSIRQGAEKLFF. CDR3 coding DNA: TGTGCCAGTAGTATCAGACAGGGTGCTGAAAAACTGTTTTTT. The chain has TRBV19 and TRBJ1-4, with 7 bases aligning to TRBD1. The CDR3 totals 14 residues. CDR1 and CDR2 (germline): LNHDA, SQIVND (reference sequence). V shed 3 bases, J shed 7 bases, and the junction held 5 bases outside the gene matches.

This chain connects TRBV19 to TRBJ2-2; TRBD2 agrees at 7 bases. V lost 7 bases and J lost 5; bases outside the gene matches: 13. Germline V gives CDR1 LNHDA, CDR2 SQIVND (reference sequence). CDR3 size: 16 residues. In DNA form, the CDR3 reads TGTGCCAGTACCATGCACGTGGCGGGGGTGACCGGGGAGCTGTTTTTT. Translated, it gives CASTMHVAGVTGELFF.

The V call is TRBV14, the J call TRBJ1-6; D uncertain. Germline V lookup: CDR1 SGHDN, CDR2 FVKESK. CDR3 size: 15 residues. Trimming left V 1 base short and J 13 bases short, with 17 bases between. CDR3 nucleotides: TGTGCCAGCAGCCAAGTTTCGGCCTCGATTTACCCCCTCCACTTT. Translation gives CASSQVSASIYPLHF. Drawing the rest from reference TRBV14 and TRBJ1-6, the complete variable domain is EAGVTQFPSHSVIEKGQTVTLRCDPISGHDNLYWYRRVMGKEIKFLLHFVKESKQDESGMPNNRFLAERTGGTYSTLKVQPAELEDSGVYFCASSQVSASIYPLHFGNGTRLTVT.

V gene TRBV7-9 combines with J gene TRBJ2-1, with D unclear. This CDR3 has 16 amino acids. Trimming shortened V by 2 bases and J by 2 bases, and 13 bases separated the two germline ends. Germline V gives CDR1 SEHNR, CDR2 FQNEAQ (reference sequence). CDR3 residues: CASSLLGPETYNEQFF. The CDR3 region has the DNA TGTGCCAGCAGCTTATTAGGACCAGAGACCTACAATGAGCAGTTCTTC.

The J gene is TRBJ1-4, the V gene TRBV18; D is possibly TRBD1 (6 bases). Germline V lookup: CDR1 KGHSH, CDR2 LQKENI. The CDR3 loop spans 16 amino acids. Between the trimmed V and J ends, which lost 4 bases and 5 bases, there was a span of 17 bases. Here the CDR3 reads CASSLFPGGANEKLFF. As DNA, the CDR3 is TGTGCCAGCTCACTATTCCCCGGGGGCGCGAATGAAAAACTGTTTTTT.

This clone was found a few times. The chain is built from TRBV5-6 and TRBJ1-1, with a possible D match to TRBD1 (5 bases). Germline V lookup: CDR1 SGHDT, CDR2 YYEEEE. Trimming stripped 1 base from V and 6 bases from J, with 7 bases between. This CDR3 is built from 12 residues. The CDR3 region has the DNA TGTGCCAGCAGCTTGTGGGGGGCTGAAGCTTTCTTT. This encodes CASSLWGAEAFF.

The chain has TRBV19 and TRBJ1-1; TRBD1 aligns across 8 bases. Germline CDR1 reads LNHDA; CDR2 reads SQIVND (reference sequence). V dropped 5 bases and J dropped 1; count of bases not matched to a gene: 6. This CDR3 comprises 15 residues. The CDR3 is CASSSTGVSNTEAFF. DNA of the CDR3: TGTGCCAGTAGTTCGACAGGGGTGTCGAACACTGAAGCTTTCTTT.

The chain uses TRBV4-3 and TRBJ2-7; 8 nucleotides align to TRBD1. The CDR3 extends over 14 amino acids. The V and J ends lost 1 base and 5 bases, in that order; junction bases with no gene match: 4. From germline, CDR1 is LGHNA and CDR2 YSLEER. The CDR3 DNA sequence: TGCGCCAGCAGCCAAGTACAGGGGGTGGACGAGCAGTACTTC. Translation: CASSQVQGVDEQYF.

The chain employs TRBV5-4 and TRBJ2-7; 10 bases line up with TRBD1. Germline V gene lookup returns CDR1 SGHNT and CDR2 YYREEE (reference sequence). CDR3 size: 14 residues. Unmatched junction bases numbered 6, after V lost 4 bases and J lost 5 bases. The CDR3 region is CASSTGTGDNEQYF. The CDR3 nucleotides read TGTGCCAGCAGCACCGGGACAGGGGATAACGAGCAGTACTTC.